The T cell receptor (beta chain) under discussion was sequenced for a study of CD8+ T cells in alopecia areata (dated by TCRdb to the late 2010s). At the level of the whole study: In both human patients and the C3H/HeJ mouse model, the study applied high-throughput TCRbeta sequencing to look at T cell clonal expansion in alopecia areata. Scalp tissue and sorted CD4+ and CD8+ peripheral blood T cells from patchy and totalis/universalis alopecia areata patients and from healthy controls were covered by human TCRbeta sequencing. Scalp clonality was compared across normal scalp (n=4), patchy alopecia areata scalp (n=8), and alopecia totalis/universalis scalp (n=8). RNA came from the PAXgene miRNA kit for fixed scalp, the miRNeasy kit for PBMCs, and the RNeasy kit for mouse skin. TCRbeta CDR3 regions were amplified by immunoSEQ multiplex PCR using 35 Vbeta forward and 13 Jbeta reverse primers. On the study overall, not on this receptor specifically: Shared TCR sequences between patients were less evident than in mice, which may be partly attributable to HLA diversity in the patient population. Scalp TCR repertoire analysis is complicated because resident alphabeta T cells in normal human skin are also sequenced, whereas mouse skin is dominated by gammadelta T cells. Higher clonality and more expanded CD8+ clones were observed in lesional scalp than in normal scalp, particularly in alopecia totalis/universalis, a finding suggestive of antigenic drive.

Remarks on this clone: The specificity of this receptor is unknown. No per-base quality is available; no much larger clone lies one base away.

Lesional scalp punch biopsies and peripheral blood were collected from alopecia areata patients. PBMCs were isolated by density centrifugation and stained for CD3, CD4 and CD8, after which CD4+ and CD8+ T cells were sorted on a FACSAria. Untreated alopecia areata patients were recruited as part of a multicenter biomarker study. For five biomarker-study patients, blood CD8+ T cells were further sorted into NKG2D-low and NKG2D-high fractions. The library relied on the immunoSEQ multiplex PCR assay. For TCR sequencing, RNA was extracted from every sample and reverse transcribed into cDNA to serve as template. SuperScript III was used to make first-strand cDNA, primed with a 2:1 mix of oligo-dT and random hexamers. Amplification bias was assessed with a synthetic immune receptor repertoire, and residual bias was removed computationally. In the paper's pipeline: Raw reads were preprocessed to remove errors, and CDR3 was defined by IMGT conventions from the conserved cysteine to phenylalanine. Clonality was computed by normalizing Shannon entropy by log2 of the number of productive unique TCRs and subtracting the result from 1. CD4 or CD8 identity of scalp clones was inferred by cross-referencing scalp TCRbeta sequences with sorted blood CD4 and CD8 repertoires. Here the immuneACCESS table is served through TCRdb, limited to in-frame sequences with V and J called. Missing clones are a known gap in these copies; in checked studies unresolved V genes cover under half, and the rest lacks a known reason. The V and J calls and clone size come from that table; D and trimming were worked out from the DNA. Here the sample has around 35,000 clones; around 50% occur a single time. The ten biggest clones cover 40% of the sample.

The sequence derives from a human donor with alopecia areata. Sequences were obtained from NKG2D-high CD8+ T cells sorted from blood. The cell subset or site label here, explained by the study, means: sorted CD8+ NKG2D-high blood T cells.

Here is the DNA: TGTGCCAGTAGTACAGGCCTAGAAGGCTACACCTTC. It codes for CASSTGLEGYTF. The sequence links TRBV19 to TRBJ1-2, with no confidently assigned D gene. CDR3 length: 12 amino acids, cysteine to phenylalanine. Of the read, only the CDR3 DNA is kept; its 36 bases are in frame from base 1. The V and J ends are trimmed by 4 bases and 8 bases, leaving 11 bases between them. From a lookup of the germline V gene (reference sequence), CDR1 and CDR2 are LNHDA and SQIVND.